The 3 T cell receptor beta chains reported below all come from one sample, sequenced in a study of blood T cell repertoires in COVID-19. Profiled with immunoSEQ multiplex PCR; TCRdb holds only in-frame clones, not every one. The sample shows around 430,000 clones, around 89% of them seen only once. The sequencing input was peripheral blood. These receptors all come from a woman between 50 and 59 years old with COVID-19, enrolled during active disease.

The rearrangement uses TRBV11-2 and TRBJ2-3; maybe TRBD2 (7 bases). Germline-derived CDR1 and CDR2 are SGHAT and FQNNGV. The CDR3 sequence is 13 residues long. Trimming left V 3 bases short and J 6 bases short, with 10 bases between. The CDR3 nucleotides read TGTGCCAGCAGCTTGGAGGGGGGGGATACGCAGTATTTT. Its protein product is CASSLEGGDTQYF.

V is TRBV5-4 and J is TRBJ2-6; no clear D. In germline, CDR1 is SGHNT, CDR2 YYREEE (reference sequence). The germline V and J ends were trimmed by 4 bases and 0 bases, with 11 bases remaining between them. The CDR3 is 16 amino acids. CDR3 loop: CASSPERLSGANVLTF. CDR3 in DNA: TGTGCCAGCAGCCCGGAGCGTCTCTCTGGGGCCAACGTCCTGACTTTC. Supplemented by reference TRBV5-4 and TRBJ2-6, the full variable domain reads ETGVTQSPTHLIKTRGQQVTLRCSSQSGHNTVSWYQQALGQGPQFIFQYYREEENGRGNFPPRFSGLQFPNYSSELNVNALELDDSALYLCASSPERLSGANVLTFGAGSRLTVL.

This rearrangement joins TRBV3-1 (or the pseudogene TRBV3-2) to TRBJ1-6; D is unresolved. CDR1 LGHDT and CDR2 YNNKEL come from the germline V gene (reference sequence). Trimming took off 1 base at V and 11 bases at J, with 15 bases between the two ends. The CDR3 spans 15 residues. CDR3 coding DNA: TGTGCCAGCAGCCAAGCTCCCGGGTCTGGCGCACCCCTCCACTTT. This codes for CASSQAPGSGAPLHF.